The entry that follows covers one TCR beta chain sequence. The target of this receptor is not known. No much larger clone is present one base from it, and per-base qualities are unavailable. For sequencing of the TCRbeta CDR3 region, genomic DNA was extracted from the sorted cells. TCRbeta CDR3 regions were sequenced using the immunoSEQ Assay. TCRdb's version of the immuneACCESS table is confined to in-frame rearrangements and falls short of the full clone set. An unresolved V gene accounts for under half of the shortfall where checked; the remainder is of unknown origin. Across this sample there are around 99,000 clones, with roughly 90% seen only once. The ten largest clonotypes hold about 1.2% of the sample. As encoded in the germline V gene, CDR1 is MNHEY while CDR2 is SVGAGI. Deletion took 0 bases off V and 4 bases off J, with a span of 12 bases between the germline ends. The CDR3 has 15 amino acids, counting the end cysteine and phenylalanine. CDR3 DNA only is kept here, 45 bases in frame from base 1.

The entry originates in a study of OX40 agonist ivuxolimab in advanced cancers. About the investigation overall: Ivuxolimab was an agonistic, fully human IgG2 monoclonal antibody directed against OX40 (CD134), a costimulatory receptor. Intravenous ivuxolimab was administered to patients every 2 weeks at six dose levels: 0.01, 0.1, 0.3, 1.5, 3 and 10 mg/kg. Among the 52 dose-escalation patients, about 19 had hepatocellular carcinoma, roughly 15 melanoma, 9 renal cell carcinoma and 9 head and neck cancer. A male proportion of around 81% and a mean age of roughly 58 years, ranging from roughly 23 to 85, were recorded for the dose-escalation cohort. Prior anti-PD-1, anti-PD-L1 or anti-CTLA-4 therapy was permitted, and checkpoint inhibitors had been received by more than 35% of dose-escalation patients. Partial responses were achieved by three dose-escalation patients, of whom one had hepatocellular carcinoma and two had cutaneous melanoma. Peripheral TCRbeta sequencing was intended to test whether TCR sequence diversity was altered and clonal T-cell expansion was caused by ivuxolimab. The paper reports the monotherapy dose-escalation portion (N of about 54 patients) of the phase I ivuxolimab trial. On the study overall, not on this receptor specifically: On average, CD8+ T cells showed more expanded clones than CD4+ T cells after ivuxolimab. In the 0.1-3.0 mg/kg groups, partial responders were among the patients with the lowest normalized peripheral clonal expansion, particularly in CD8+ T cells. At doses of 0.1 to 3.0 mg/kg, clonal expansion of both CD4+ and CD8+ T cells in blood was seen between baseline and week 6. Low levels of normalized T-cell clonal expansion were also seen in some nonresponding patients. The antigen specificity of the peripheral T cells that underwent clonal expansion was not determined.

The trial excluded patients who had a history of autoimmune disease or were on systemic immunosuppression. Peripheral blood for TCR sequencing was drawn from every dose cohort at baseline, at cycle 4 day 1 and at cycle 7 day 1. The samples were taken from a phase I, first-in-human, multicenter, open-label dose-escalation trial of ivuxolimab. Adults with locally advanced or metastatic melanoma, renal cell carcinoma, hepatocellular carcinoma or head and neck squamous cell carcinoma were enrolled in the trial. Before TCR sequencing, CD4+ T cells and CD8+ T cells from peripheral blood were sorted into separate populations.

The rearrangement combines TRBV6-5 with TRBJ1-1, with the D gene call left open. The material was CD4+ or CD8+ T cells sorted from blood, obtained in a trial of the OX40 agonist ivuxolimab. This TCR derives from an adult with an advanced solid tumor such as melanoma, head and neck, liver or kidney cancer. The DNA is TGTGCCAGCAGTTACTCAAGTGGGATCATCACTGAAGCTTTCTTT. Translated, it gives CASSYSSGIITEAFF.